The 29 T cell receptor beta chains below all came from one sample that was sequenced in a study of STAT5B mutations in CD4+ large granular lymphocyte leukemia (dated by TCRdb to the early 2020s). The library was built by means of the immunoSEQ multiplex PCR assay. TCRdb took this table from immuneACCESS and kept in-frame rearrangements with V and J called. Such tables lack part of the clones; where checked against another copy, unresolved V genes explain under half of the gap, and the rest is unexplained. The sample table lists tens of thousands of clones, 82% of them with a count of one. The biggest ten clones account for 8.6% of the sample. Sequencing was done on a sample of CD4+ T cells from blood buffy coats. The receptors here all came from a human donor in good health.

The CDR3 DNA reads as TGTGCCAGCAGCTTAGCGACTGTCCGGGAGGGTACAGATACGCAGTATTTT. Translated: CASSLATVREGTDTQYF. J is TRBJ2-3 and V is TRBV7-9, with 8 bases aligning to TRBD2. From germline, CDR1 is SEHNR and CDR2 FQNEAQ (reference sequence). Unmatched junction bases numbered 8, after V lost 0 bases and J lost 3 bases. This CDR3 comprises 17 residues.

The chain recombines TRBV10-3 with TRBJ2-2; the D is unclear. Germline V gene data show CDR1 as ENHRY and CDR2 as SYGVKD. This CDR3 has 13 residues. V was clipped by 0 bases and J by 3 bases, with 2 bases between them. The CDR3 DNA sequence: TGTGCCATCAGTGAGTCGTACACCGGGGAGCTGTTTTTT. It yields the protein CAISESYTGELFF.

The chain combines TRBV19 with TRBJ2-3; the match to TRBD2 covers 9 bases. CDR3 length equals 16 residues. V shed 5 bases and J 3 bases; nucleotides not matched to a gene: 9. The germline V gene encodes CDR1 LNHDA and CDR2 SQIVND (reference sequence). The CDR3 is CASSARLAEKTDTQYF. The CDR3 region has the DNA TGTGCCAGTAGTGCCCGACTAGCGGAGAAAACAGATACGCAGTATTTT.

This chain uses TRBV7-2 with TRBJ2-7; the D gene is possibly TRBD1 (6 bases). The CDR3 totals 13 residues. CDR1 is SGHTA, CDR2 FQGNSA, per germline. V gave up 1 base and J gave up 5 bases, with 9 bases separating them. The CDR3 coding sequence is TGTGCCAGCAGCTTAGACAGGGTGAACGAGCAGTACTTC. Translating gives CASSLDRVNEQYF.

The rearrangement uses TRBV27 and TRBJ2-1, with no clear D. Germline V CDR1 and CDR2: MNHEY, SMNVEV (reference sequence). Trimming took 5 bases from V and 5 from J, leaving 19 bases between them. CDR3 length: 16 amino acids. For the CDR3, the DNA is TGTGCCAGCAGTATATTGGTGGAGCGTGCGAACAATGAGCAGTTCTTC. Amino acid sequence: CASSILVERANNEQFF.

On this clone: This sample includes further DNA sequences coding for the same CDR3. The chain combines TRBV7-2 with TRBJ2-5, with no clear D. The CDR3 length is 13 residues. Germline assignment: CDR1 SGHTA and CDR2 FQGNSA. V lost 2 bases, J lost 5 bases, and 9 bases lay in between. In nucleotides, the CDR3 is TGTGCCAGCAGCTTATCTCTCGGGGAGACCCAGTACTTC. Its translation: CASSLSLGETQYF.

J is TRBJ1-5 and V is TRBV6-6; no clear D gene. CDR1 is MNHNY, CDR2 SVGAGI, per germline (reference sequence). The CDR3 is 13 residues long. The ends were cut back, 5 bases at V and 0 bases at J, with 5 bases in the middle. Here the CDR3 DNA reads TGTGCCAGCAGTAAAAATAGCAATCAGCCCCAGCATTTT. It yields the protein CASSKNSNQPQHF.

This clone was picked up a small number of times. The V and J genes are TRBV10-1 and TRBJ1-1, with 7 bases that match TRBD1. Germline CDR1 WNHNN, CDR2 SYGVQD (reference sequence). V shed 4 bases and J 5 bases; nucleotides not matched to a gene: 4. The CDR3 runs to 13 residues. CDR3 region: CASSVSGGTEAFF. CDR3 sequence (DNA): TGCGCCAGCAGTGTATCAGGGGGTACTGAAGCTTTCTTT.

The sample holds one count of this clone. The CDR3 DNA reads as TGTGCCAGCAGCAAAAAGGGGAGACTAGCGCTCTACAATGAGCAGTTCTTC. It is translated as CASSKKGRLALYNEQFF. The gene calls are TRBV21-1 and TRBJ2-1; the D call in the table, TRBD2, was not verified against the DNA. TRBV21-1 has pseudogene status. The CDR3 consists of 17 residues.

The chain is built from TRBV19 and TRBJ1-3, with D unresolved. The V gene's germline CDR1 is LNHDA and CDR2 SQIVND (reference sequence). With 5 bases removed from V and 0 bases from J, the gap between germline ends came to 11 bases. This CDR3 spans 15 amino acids. The CDR3 protein is CASSDGRYSGNTIYF. The CDR3 DNA reads as TGTGCCAGTAGTGACGGACGGTACTCTGGAAACACCATATATTTT.

The rearrangement links TRBV7-3 to TRBJ2-1, with D tentatively TRBD2 (6 bases). Trimming cost V 2 bases and J 6 bases, with 11 bases left between them. Germline CDR1 is SGHTA and CDR2 is FQGTGA. This CDR3 is 14 amino acids long. The CDR3 loop is CASSLSGSFNEQFF. DNA of the CDR3: TGTGCCAGCAGCTTATCCGGGAGTTTCAATGAGCAGTTCTTC.

The rearrangement links TRBV2 to TRBJ2-5; D uncertain. CDR1 and CDR2 (germline): SNHLY, FYNNEI. V gave up 5 bases and J gave up 5 bases, with 9 bases separating them. The CDR3 covers 12 residues. The CDR3 loop reads CASSPTRETQYF. DNA of the CDR3: TGTGCCAGCAGTCCCACTCGGGAGACCCAGTACTTC.

The chain combines TRBV7-6 with TRBJ2-4; 7 bases are a match to TRBD2. CDR3 length: 15 amino acids. V gave up 2 bases and J gave up 9 bases; unmatched junction bases: 10. From germline, CDR1 is SGHVS and CDR2 FNYEAQ. The CDR3 coding sequence is TGTGCCAGCAGCTTACAGGGCGGCAGGGAGGGCATTCAGTACTTC. Translation gives CASSLQGGREGIQYF.

The chain has TRBV5-4 and TRBJ2-7, with D tentatively TRBD2 (5 bases). Germline V gene lookup returns CDR1 SGHNT and CDR2 YYREEE (reference sequence). The CDR3 is made up of 14 amino acids. V was cut by 4 bases and J by 2 bases, with 13 bases left in between. CDR3 region: CASSPDLQTYEQYF. CDR3 DNA: TGTGCCAGCAGCCCGGACTTACAAACCTACGAGCAGTACTTC.

Only one count was recorded for this clone. The V and J genes are TRBV7-2 and TRBJ1-5, with D possibly TRBD1 on 5 matching bases. This CDR3 contains 15 residues. Germline V gene data show CDR1 as SGHTA and CDR2 as FQGNSA. Trimming took 1 base from V and 6 from J, leaving 13 bases between them. DNA of the CDR3: TGTGCCAGCAGCTTAGTTGGGGATCAGGGTCAGCCCCAGCATTTT. The encoded protein is CASSLVGDQGQPQHF.

The chain joins TRBV5-5 to TRBJ2-7, with 8 bases identical to TRBD2. J lost 4 bases, V lost 7 bases, and 10 bases had no gene match. CDR1 and CDR2 (germline): SGHKS, YYEKEE (reference sequence). The CDR3 loop spans 14 amino acids. For the CDR3, the DNA is TGTGCCAGCCGGGGTCGGGGGGGACTGTACGAGCAGTACTTC. The encoded protein is CASRGRGGLYEQYF.

This chain links TRBV7-2 with TRBJ2-5; 11 nucleotides line up with TRBD1. V shed 6 bases and J 0 bases; nucleotides not matched to a gene: 6. CDR3 length: 16 residues. Germline values: CDR1 SGHTA, CDR2 FQGNSA. As DNA, the CDR3 is TGTGCCAGCAGATGGGGGGACAGGGGGTACCAAGAGACCCAGTACTTC. Its protein product is CASRWGDRGYQETQYF.

This chain joins TRBV9 and TRBJ1-6; TRBD1 matches 8 bases. The V gene end was trimmed by 0 bases and the J gene end by 0 bases; junction bases not matched to a gene: 5. The CDR3 totals 18 residues. Germline-derived CDR1 and CDR2 are SGDLS and YYNGEE. Here the CDR3 DNA reads TGTGCCAGCAGCGTAGCTAGGGACAGGAGCTCCTATAATTCACCCCTCCACTTT. Translation gives CASSVARDRSSYNSPLHF.

This sequence joins TRBV4-2 and TRBJ2-1, with D possibly TRBD1 on 6 matching bases. The CDR3 runs to 15 residues. Germline-derived CDR1 and CDR2 are LGHNA and YNFKEQ. The V end lost 0 bases, the J end lost 6 bases, and 12 bases lay between the germline ends. CDR3 in amino acids: CASSQDLGTSNEQFF. The CDR3 region has the DNA TGTGCCAGCAGCCAAGATCTCGGGACATCCAATGAGCAGTTCTTC.

The CDR3 reads CVCSLNTEAFF. For the CDR3, the DNA is TGCGTCTGCTCCCTGAACACTGAAGCTTTCTTT. The V call is TRBV29-1, the J call TRBJ1-1; D is ambiguous. The V gene's germline CDR1 is SQVTM and CDR2 ANQGSEA. This CDR3 contains 11 residues.

Sample share makes this clone large. The CDR3 sequence: CASSFYGTPAAYGYTF. Here the CDR3 DNA reads TGTGCCAGCAGTTTCTACGGGACACCCGCAGCCTACGGCTACACCTTC. V is TRBV6-5 and J is TRBJ1-2; D perhaps matches TRBD1 (6 bases). Germline assignment: CDR1 MNHEY and CDR2 SVGAGI. The V end lost 4 bases, the J end lost 8 bases, and 23 bases lay between the germline ends. The CDR3 loop spans 16 amino acids.

This chain connects TRBV28 to TRBJ2-3; TRBD1 agrees at 8 bases. The germline gives CDR1 MDHEN, CDR2 SYDVKM. The CDR3 is 15 amino acids. V was pared by 3 bases and J by 0 bases, with 2 bases of the junction left unmatched. In DNA form, the CDR3 reads TGTGCCAGCAGTTTCCGGGACAGGAGCACAGATACGCAGTATTTT. The encoded protein is CASSFRDRSTDTQYF.

This clone was found once. The chain has TRBV7-9 and TRBJ2-1, with D maybe TRBD2 (5 bases). CDR1 is SEHNR, CDR2 FQNEAQ, per germline (reference sequence). The V end lost 6 bases, the J end lost 10 bases, and 13 bases lay between the germline ends. CDR3 size: 12 residues. CDR3 nucleotides: TGTGCCAGCAGAAGCATGGGAGACGAGCAGTTCTTC. Its protein product is CASRSMGDEQFF.

V is TRBV6-1 and J is TRBJ2-7, with 13 bases lining up with TRBD2. Germline CDR1 reads MNHNS; CDR2 reads SASEGT. This CDR3 is 17 amino acids long. V dropped 4 bases and J dropped 1; count of bases not matched to a gene: 7. CDR3 residues: CASSGRLAGGLSYEQYF. For the CDR3, the DNA is TGTGCCAGCAGTGGACGACTAGCGGGGGGCCTTTCCTACGAGCAGTACTTC.

The chain couples TRBV7-2 to TRBJ1-6; 9 nucleotides match TRBD1. CDR3 size: 14 residues. V lost 5 bases and J lost 7; bases outside the gene matches: 3. Germline CDR1 and CDR2: SGHTA and FQGNSA. In nucleotides, the CDR3 is TGTGCCAGCAGCCCAGACAGGGGGAATTCACCCCTCCACTTT. Its translation is CASSPDRGNSPLHF.

The V and J genes are TRBV7-9 and TRBJ1-5; the D is unclear. The CDR3 is 13 residues long. Germline values: CDR1 SEHNR, CDR2 FQNEAQ (reference sequence). Trimming took 2 bases from V and 7 from J, leaving 9 bases between them. Here the CDR3 reads CASSLLGSQPQHF. In DNA form, the CDR3 reads TGTGCCAGCAGCTTATTGGGGAGCCAGCCCCAGCATTTT.

The chain uses TRBV7-2 and TRBJ2-5; D is unresolved. V shed 3 bases and J shed 5 bases, with 4 bases lying between them. CDR3 length: 11 residues. Germline-derived CDR1 and CDR2 are SGHTA and FQGNSA. CDR3: CASSLWETQYF. The CDR3 nucleotides read TGTGCCAGCAGCTTGTGGGAGACCCAGTACTTC.

The gene calls are TRBV7-8 and TRBJ1-5, with 8 bases fitting TRBD1. This CDR3 is built from 15 residues. J gave up 2 bases and V 6 bases, and 6 bases lay outside the gene matches. The germline V gene encodes CDR1 SGHVS and CDR2 FQNEAQ. The CDR3 spells CASRPDRAGNQPQHF. CDR3 nucleotides: TGTGCCAGCAGGCCGGACAGGGCAGGCAATCAGCCCCAGCATTTT.

V is TRBV28 and J is TRBJ1-1; weak D call: TRBD1 (5 bases). Germline V lookup: CDR1 MDHEN, CDR2 SYDVKM. The CDR3 has 14 residues. The ends were cut back, 8 bases at V and 6 bases at J, with 19 bases in the middle. DNA for the CDR3: TGTGCCAGCCGACCCTGGAAGGGGAGGCCTGAAGCTTTCTTT. Amino acids: CASRPWKGRPEAFF.